These 27 T cell receptor beta chains share one sample of origin, sequenced in a study of response to subunit inactivated influenza vaccine. MiXCR, applied by TCRdb to the RT-PCR reads, yields one record per CDR3 protein. In the table there are some 500,000 distinct CDR3 sequences, about an eighth of which are singletons. This material consisted of PBMCs from blood, taken 35 to 45 days after vaccination. The source is a middle-aged man who received an inactivated influenza vaccine.

The V gene is TRBV4-3, the J gene TRBJ2-3; 9 bases match TRBD2. J gave up 1 base and V 0 bases, and 2 bases lay outside the gene matches. CDR1 LGHNA and CDR2 YSLEER come from the germline V gene. The CDR3 runs 16 residues. CDR3 sequence reads: CASSQDPSGGTDTQYF. The CDR3 bases are TGCGCCAGCAGCCAAGACCCTAGCGGGGGCACAGATACGCAGTATTTT.

This clonotype turned up a few times. V and J are TRBV3-1 and TRBJ2-3; no clear D gene. This CDR3 is built from 16 residues. Germline V CDR1 and CDR2: LGHDT, YNNKEL (reference sequence). Trimming removed 3 bases from V and 7 bases from J, with 20 bases in between. CDR3 amino acids: CASSHLPAPGRNTQYF. The CDR3 region has the DNA TGTGCCAGCAGCCATCTCCCGGCTCCCGGGCGGAATACGCAGTATTTT.

This clonotype occurred a few times. The chain uses TRBV12-3 or TRBV12-4 and TRBJ2-1; weak D call: TRBD1 (5 bases). Trimming shortened V by 6 bases and J by 2 bases, and 14 bases separated the two germline ends. The CDR3 is 15 residues long. In DNA form, the CDR3 reads TGTGCCAGCAGACCTACACAGGTGACCTACAATGAGCAGTTCTTC. Translated: CASRPTQVTYNEQFF.

V usage is TRBV20-1 and J usage is TRBJ2-1; 9 nucleotides line up with TRBD1. This CDR3 contains 13 residues. V was clipped by 5 bases and J by 9 bases; unmatched bases: 8. From germline, CDR1 is DFQATT and CDR2 SNEGSKA (reference sequence). The CDR3 reads CSAEADRGGEQFF. The CDR3 DNA is TGCAGTGCTGAGGCGGACAGGGGAGGTGAGCAGTTCTTC.

This clonotype was found a few times. The J gene is TRBJ2-1, the V gene TRBV10-3, with 10 nucleotides matching TRBD1. The trim removed 5 bases at V and 6 bases at J, leaving 13 bases unmatched. This CDR3 has 17 residues. Germline CDR1 is ENHRY and CDR2 is SYGVKD. The CDR3 coding sequence is TGTGCCATCAGTAATCGAGCCGGGACAGGGGTAGGCAATGAGCAGTTCTTC. Amino acids: CAISNRAGTGVGNEQFF.

This clonotype was recorded a few times. J is TRBJ2-5 and V is TRBV28; D possibly corresponds to TRBD2 (5 bases). Trimming shortened V by 6 bases and J by 3 bases, and 14 bases separated the two germline ends. This CDR3 contains 14 residues. Germline V gene data show CDR1 as MDHEN and CDR2 as SYDVKM. CDR3 DNA sequence: TGTGCCAGCAGGACCACGGGAAGGAAAGAGACCCAGTACTTC. It translates to CASRTTGRKETQYF.

The chain has TRBV6-5 and TRBJ2-5; 11 nucleotides match TRBD1. CDR3 size: 15 residues. V shed 0 bases and J 5 bases; nucleotides not matched to a gene: 2. Germline-derived CDR1 and CDR2 are MNHEY and SVGAGI. CDR3 protein: CASSYSDRGRETQYF. CDR3 bases: TGTGCCAGCAGTTACTCGGACAGGGGGCGTGAGACCCAGTACTTC.

There are a few counts of this clonotype. The chain couples TRBV6-2 or TRBV6-3 to TRBJ2-1, with TRBD1 identical over 8 bases. The CDR3 has 17 residues. Trimming cost V 7 bases and J 3 bases; bases outside gene matches: 14. The germline V gene encodes CDR1 MNHEY and CDR2 SVGEGT. The CDR3 DNA reads TGTGCCAGCATCTCTCCCCGGGACAGGAGAAGCTACAATGAGCAGTTCTTC. Amino acids: CASISPRDRRSYNEQFF.

The table lists this clonotype with a few counts. The rearrangement links TRBV5-1 to TRBJ1-2; 8 nucleotides align to TRBD1. V lost 7 bases, J lost 2 bases, and 4 bases stayed unmatched. CDR3 length: 13 amino acids. Germline V gene data show CDR1 as SGHRS and CDR2 as YFSETQ. The CDR3 bases are TGCGCCAGCGGACCAGGGGGCAACTATGGCTACACCTTC. This translates into CASGPGGNYGYTF. The full variable domain, in which reference TRBV5-1 and TRBJ1-2 provide the parts outside the CDR3, is KAGVTQTPRYLIKTRGQQVTLSCSPISGHRSVSWYQQTPGQGLQFLFEYFSETQRNKGNFPGRFSGRQFSNSRSEMNVSTLELGDSALYLCASGPGGNYGYTFGSGTRLTVV.

This clonotype was seen many times. The rearrangement uses TRBV7-9 and TRBJ2-7; D is unclear. This CDR3 comprises 12 residues. CDR1 and CDR2 from the germline V gene are SEHNR and FQNEAQ (reference sequence). V lost 6 bases and J lost 0, with 6 bases in between. The DNA of the CDR3 is TGTGCCAGCAGTGTTTCCTCCTACGAGCAGTACTTC. Protein product: CASSVSSYEQYF.

The genes are TRBV7-8 and TRBJ2-7, with D perhaps matching TRBD1 (6 bases). This CDR3 is built from 15 residues. V lost 5 bases, J lost 7 bases, and 21 bases lay in between. CDR1 is SGHVS, CDR2 FQNEAQ, per germline. The DNA for the CDR3 is TGTGCCAGCAGCCAAGAAGGGGGATTCCGAGGGGAGCAGTACTTC. This encodes CASSQEGGFRGEQYF.

The V and J genes are TRBV25-1 and TRBJ2-7, with D possibly being TRBD1 (6 bases). This CDR3 comprises 15 residues. Trimming cost V 6 bases and J 2 bases, with 17 bases left between them. Germline CDR1 MGHDK, CDR2 SYGVNS. Written as DNA, the CDR3 is TGTGCCAGCAGCGCAGGGTTAGAGGGGGCCTACGAGCAGTACTTC. It translates to CASSAGLEGAYEQYF.

The chain joins TRBV5-1 to TRBJ2-5, with TRBD1 matching over 8 bases. The CDR3 is 15 residues long. The germline gives CDR1 SGHRS, CDR2 YFSETQ. V lost 2 bases to trimming and J lost 4 bases; unmatched junction nucleotides: 7. This CDR3 reads CASSLNGQGAETQYF. CDR3 DNA sequence: TGCGCCAGCAGCTTAAACGGACAGGGTGCAGAGACCCAGTACTTC.

This clonotype was seen more than once but under ten times. The chain has TRBV20-1 and TRBJ2-7; weak D call: TRBD2 (6 bases). The germline V and J ends were trimmed by 6 bases and 2 bases, with 17 bases remaining between them. Germline CDR1 DFQATT, CDR2 SNEGSKA (reference sequence). This CDR3 has 14 amino acids. The DNA for the CDR3 is TGCAGTGCCATCCAACCGGGACTGCCCTACGAGCAGTACTTC. This codes for CSAIQPGLPYEQYF.

This chain connects TRBV27 to TRBJ2-6, with 10 bases that match TRBD1. The V gene's germline CDR1 is MNHEY and CDR2 SMNVEV (reference sequence). The CDR3 is 19 residues long. V lost 5 bases to trimming and J lost 3 bases; unmatched junction nucleotides: 13. CDR3 nucleotides: TGTGCCAGCAGTACCCTGGACAGGGGGGGCAGGTTTGGGGCCAACGTCCTGACTTTC. Translating gives CASSTLDRGGRFGANVLTF.

This chain links TRBV9 with TRBJ1-1; weak D call: TRBD1 (6 bases). The CDR3 has 15 amino acids. Between the trimmed V and J ends, which lost 4 bases and 3 bases, there was a span of 16 bases. Germline lookup yields CDR1 SGDLS and CDR2 YYNGEE. The CDR3, as DNA: TGTGCCAGCAGCCCCTTACAGGGCGGCTACACTGAAGCTTTCTTT. It is translated as CASSPLQGGYTEAFF. Filled out from reference TRBV9 and TRBJ1-1, the complete variable domain reads DSGVTQTPKHLITATGQRVTLRCSPRSGDLSVYWYQQSLDQGLQFLIQYYNGEERAKGNILERFSAQQFPDLHSELNLSSLELGDSALYFCASSPLQGGYTEAFFGQGTRLTVV.

The rearrangement joins TRBV5-1 to TRBJ2-2, with D perhaps matching TRBD1 (6 bases). Trimming left V 4 bases short and J 0 bases short, with 16 bases between. Germline lookup yields CDR1 SGHRS and CDR2 YFSETQ. The CDR3 runs to 17 residues. CDR3 in amino acids: CASSPGAGRTNTGELFF. For the CDR3, the DNA is TGCGCCAGCAGCCCAGGGGCAGGGAGAACGAACACCGGGGAGCTGTTTTTT.

In this sample, this clonotype turned up a few times. This chain joins TRBV7-3 and TRBJ2-2; 10 bases fit TRBD1. Germline CDR1 SGHTA, CDR2 FQGTGA. The CDR3 sequence is 15 residues long. The V and J ends lost 6 bases and 6 bases, in that order; junction bases with no gene match: 7. In DNA form, the CDR3 reads TGTGCCAGCAGTGTGGGACAGGGGAAGTCCGGGGAGCTGTTTTTT. Residues: CASSVGQGKSGELFF.

This rearrangement joins TRBV24-1 to TRBJ2-6, with 7 bases matching TRBD1. Germline V gene sequence: CDR1 KGHDR, CDR2 SFDVKD. CDR3 length: 14 amino acids. J gave up 4 bases and V 7 bases, and 3 bases lay outside the gene matches. The CDR3 loop is CATRQGEGANVLTF. DNA of the CDR3: TGTGCCACCAGGCAGGGGGAAGGGGCCAACGTCCTGACTTTC.

The chain is built from TRBV29-1 and TRBJ2-1; D could derive from TRBD1 or TRBD2 (5 bases each). CDR3 length: 15 amino acids. Germline CDR1 is SQVTM and CDR2 is ANQGSEA. Between the trimmed V and J ends, which lost 8 bases and 2 bases, there was a span of 19 bases. The DNA for the CDR3 is TGCAGCTTCGGAAGCGGACATTTAACCTACAATGAGCAGTTCTTC. The encoded protein is CSFGSGHLTYNEQFF.

J is TRBJ2-7 and V is TRBV27; tentative D call: TRBD1 (6 bases). Looked up from germline, CDR1 is MNHEY and CDR2 is SMNVEV (reference sequence). This CDR3 has 15 residues. Trimming stripped 1 base from V and 2 bases from J, with 12 bases between. The CDR3: CASSLLQGYTYEQYF. For the CDR3, the DNA is TGTGCCAGCAGTTTATTGCAGGGGTATACCTACGAGCAGTACTTC.

The rearrangement uses TRBV7-2 and TRBJ1-5, with D possibly matching TRBD1 (5 bases). Germline V gives CDR1 SGHTA, CDR2 FQGNSA. The V end was cut by 4 bases, the J end by 7 bases, with 14 bases between. The CDR3 length is 14 residues. The CDR3, as DNA: TGTGCCAGCAGCTCCAGTGGGGCAGAACAGCCCCAGCATTTT. Protein: CASSSSGAEQPQHF.

V and J are TRBV5-1 and TRBJ2-5, with 7 bases that match TRBD1. J lost 3 bases, V lost 4 bases, and 6 bases had no gene match. This CDR3 contains 14 residues. Germline-derived CDR1 and CDR2 are SGHRS and YFSETQ. The CDR3 DNA reads as TGCGCCAGCAGCGAAGGGACAGAAAAAGAGACCCAGTACTTC. Translating gives CASSEGTEKETQYF.

J is TRBJ1-6 and V is TRBV20-1, with D possibly being TRBD1 (6 bases). This CDR3 region has 14 residues. The V and J ends lost 0 bases and 3 bases respectively, with 6 bases between them. Germline V CDR1 and CDR2: DFQATT, SNEGSKA (reference sequence). CDR3 sequence (DNA): TGCAGTGCTAGAGACAGGGGCTATAATTCACCCCTCCACTTT. This sequence encodes CSARDRGYNSPLHF.

The chain carries TRBV29-1 and TRBJ2-7; no clear D gene. Germline V gene sequence: CDR1 SQVTM, CDR2 ANQGSEA. Trimming cost V 4 bases and J 0 bases, with 16 bases left between them. The CDR3 totals 15 residues. The CDR3 reads CSVAGVVDRSYEQYF. CDR3 coding DNA: TGCAGCGTTGCTGGCGTTGTAGATCGCTCCTACGAGCAGTACTTC.

This clonotype is a singleton in its sample. The rearrangement joins TRBV11-1 to TRBJ2-7, with TRBD1 matching over 9 bases. This CDR3 is built from 18 residues. The junction had 16 bases not matched to a gene; V was cut back by 7 bases and J by 0 bases. Germline V CDR1 and CDR2: SGHAT, FQDESV (reference sequence). CDR3 DNA sequence: TGTGCCAGCACCGGTCCCGGGACAGGGATGCCCAGCTCCTACGAGCAGTACTTC. Encoded protein: CASTGPGTGMPSSYEQYF.

This clonotype was seen only a few times. The chain combines TRBV12-3 or TRBV12-4 with TRBJ1-2; the D gene is possibly TRBD1 (5 bases). V was cut by 4 bases and J by 0 bases, with 9 bases left in between. CDR3 length equals 14 residues. The CDR3 loop is CASSSGGANYGYTF. The CDR3 DNA reads as TGTGCCAGCAGTTCTGGGGGGGCTAACTATGGCTACACCTTC.